This entry lists 10 T cell receptor beta chains sequenced from one sample in a study of T-cell reconstitution after alpha-beta-depleted transplantation in children (dated by TCRdb to the mid-2010s). Sample treatment or condition, as interpreted from the label and publication: allogeneic hematopoietic cell transplantation with graft depleted of TCRalphabeta T cells and CD19 B cells. Library preparation used PCR. Instrument on record: Illumina HiSeq 2500. TCR library preparation used molecular barcoding, with unique molecular identifiers applied to normalize quantification of the TCRbeta repertoire. TCRdb handled the public reads itself, with Q25 trimming in fastp and clone calling in MiXCR, and kept productive beta chains. Duplicate CDR3 protein sequences are folded into a single record with the most common DNA and genes. The table for this sample lists 450,000 to 600,000 distinct CDR3 sequences; 13% of them were counted only once. The ten largest clones capture 2.2% of the sample.

Material: PBMCs, mostly from graft donor cells, obtained 360 days after TCRalphabeta/CD19-depleted stem cell transplant. The receptor source for this set is a male patient aged 10 to 17 who had a stem cell transplant for acute myeloid leukemia, so the T cells may come from the graft donor.

The chain carries TRBV13 and TRBJ2-7; 8 bases match TRBD2. This CDR3 is built from 16 residues. Germline CDR1 is PRHDT and CDR2 is FYEKMQ (reference sequence). The junction had 4 bases not matched to a gene; V was cut back by 0 bases and J by 0 bases. The CDR3 sequence: CASSLGERGTSYEQYF. CDR3 nucleotides: TGTGCCAGCAGCTTAGGGGAGCGGGGGACCTCCTACGAGCAGTACTTC.

This chain links TRBV5-1 with TRBJ2-7, with D maybe TRBD2 (5 bases). The V gene's germline CDR1 is SGHRS and CDR2 YFSETQ. This CDR3 is 14 amino acids long. Trimming pared 1 base from V and 2 bases from J, leaving 10 bases between. The CDR3 DNA reads as TGCGCCAGCAGCTTGAGAGGGCCGACCTACGAGCAGTACTTC. It yields the protein CASSLRGPTYEQYF.

This clonotype has just a few counts. V usage is TRBV20-1 and J usage is TRBJ2-7; no clear D. V was clipped by 3 bases and J by 6 bases, with 9 bases between them. Germline V CDR1 and CDR2: DFQATT, SNEGSKA (reference sequence). The CDR3 consists of 11 residues. Here the CDR3 reads CSARLPVEQYF. CDR3 coding DNA: TGCAGTGCTAGGCTCCCAGTCGAGCAGTACTTC.

This clonotype was detected only a few times. V and J are TRBV7-3 and TRBJ2-3, with D possibly matching TRBD1 (6 bases). CDR1 is SGHTA, CDR2 FQGTGA, per germline. CDR3 length equals 17 residues. The V end was cut by 5 bases, the J end by 6 bases, with 24 bases between. For the CDR3, the DNA is TGTGCCAGCAGCCCCATGCGGGTCGGGGACAACGGGGATACGCAGTATTTT. It is translated as CASSPMRVGDNGDTQYF.

V is TRBV5-6 and J is TRBJ2-3; maybe TRBD2 (5 bases). Between the trimmed V and J ends, which lost 3 bases and 0 bases, there was a span of 14 bases. CDR1 SGHDT and CDR2 YYEEEE come from the germline V gene. This CDR3 region has 16 residues. The CDR3 here is CASSYLFGVSTDTQYF. The CDR3 nucleotides read TGTGCCAGCAGCTACCTTTTCGGGGTTAGCACAGATACGCAGTATTTT.

The V and J genes are TRBV11-1 and TRBJ2-3; no reliable D call. Trimming took off 5 bases at V and 0 bases at J, with 24 bases between the two ends. The germline gives CDR1 SGHAT, CDR2 FQDESV (reference sequence). CDR3 length equals 19 residues. The CDR3 region is CASSELTSTPFVSTDTQYF. The CDR3 nucleotides are TGTGCCAGCAGCGAGTTGACCAGTACACCTTTCGTTAGCACAGATACGCAGTATTTT.

The genes are TRBV4-2 and TRBJ2-2, with D hard to call. The CDR3 runs to 15 residues. Trimming removed 4 bases at V and 4 bases at J, with 13 bases between. CDR1 and CDR2 (germline): LGHNA, YNFKEQ. CDR3 amino acids: CASSLRASSTGELFF. The CDR3 DNA follows: TGTGCCAGCAGCCTGCGAGCCTCGAGCACCGGGGAGCTGTTTTTT.

This clonotype has more than one count but fewer than ten. V and J are TRBV6-2 or TRBV6-3 and TRBJ2-7, with 11 positions matching TRBD1. Losses at the gene ends were 8 bases for V and 2 bases for J; bases not matched to a gene: 2. Per germline, CDR1 MNHEY and CDR2 SVGEGT. This CDR3 comprises 13 residues. The CDR3 nucleotides read TGTGCCAGCCTGGGACAGGGGGCCTACGAGCAGTACTTC. The encoded protein is CASLGQGAYEQYF.

The chain combines TRBV27 with TRBJ2-5; 8 nucleotides line up with TRBD2. J lost 9 bases, V lost 4 bases, and 7 bases had no gene match. Germline lookup yields CDR1 MNHEY and CDR2 SMNVEV (reference sequence). CDR3 length: 13 amino acids. CDR3 sequence reads: CASSYGTSMPQYF. The CDR3 bases are TGTGCCAGCAGTTACGGGACTAGTATGCCCCAGTACTTC.

This clonotype was recorded a few times. This chain links TRBV6-1 with TRBJ2-1; D uncertain. The CDR3 contains 12 residues. Trimming removed 8 bases at V and 8 bases at J, with 13 bases between. Germline assignment: CDR1 MNHNS and CDR2 SASEGT. The CDR3 sequence is CASLPTGHEQFF. For the CDR3, the DNA is TGTGCCAGCTTACCGACCGGCCATGAGCAGTTCTTC.